The 22 T cell receptor beta chains listed next were all sequenced from one sample in a study of T-cell memory formation after mild COVID-19. One entry per CDR3 protein results from TCRdb running MiXCR on the 5' RACE reads. In the table there are a few hundred thousand distinct CDR3 sequences, 14% of which are singletons. The sample was PBMCs or a T cell subset sorted from them (not recorded which). The receptors stem from a young man who had mild COVID-19 (a few samples of this study predate the infection). Cell type and time point are not known.

Only a few counts were recorded for this clonotype. The chain recombines TRBV5-1 with TRBJ1-6; D is undetermined. V dropped 4 bases and J dropped 8 bases, with 13 bases sitting between them. The length of the CDR3 is 14 residues. Germline V gene sequence: CDR1 SGHRS, CDR2 YFSETQ. CDR3 loop: CASSQDRVDSPLHF. For the CDR3, the DNA is TGCGCCAGCAGCCAGGACCGTGTGGATTCACCCCTCCACTTT.

This clonotype was detected only a few times. The J gene is TRBJ1-6, the V gene TRBV5-1, with D perhaps matching TRBD1 (6 bases). Looked up from germline, CDR1 is SGHRS and CDR2 is YFSETQ. V dropped 4 bases and J dropped 7 bases, with 15 bases sitting between them. The CDR3 is made up of 15 amino acids. For the CDR3, the DNA is TGCGCCAGCAGCCGAGGCGCAGGGGAAAATTCACCCCTCCACTTT. It translates to CASSRGAGENSPLHF.

V and J are TRBV6-1 and TRBJ1-5; 10 bases agree with TRBD1. Germline V CDR1 and CDR2: MNHNS, SASEGT. The CDR3 spans 15 residues. J gave up 4 bases and V 4 bases, and 4 bases lay outside the gene matches. This CDR3 reads CASSGQGAANQPQHF. The CDR3, as DNA: TGTGCCAGCAGTGGACAGGGGGCTGCAAATCAGCCCCAGCATTTT.

This clonotype was picked up a small number of times. The V call is TRBV18, the J call TRBJ2-7, with D perhaps matching TRBD2 (6 bases). CDR1 is KGHSH, CDR2 LQKENI, per germline. The CDR3 has 13 residues. The ends were cut back, 3 bases at V and 7 bases at J, with 13 bases in the middle. CDR3 region: CASSPGPGREQYV. The CDR3 nucleotides read TGTGCCAGCTCACCTGGTCCTGGGAGGGAGCAGTACGTC.

This clonotype was seen more than once but under ten times. The V gene is TRBV15, the J gene TRBJ2-7; D is perhaps TRBD1 (5 bases). The V and J ends lost 1 base and 4 bases respectively, with 8 bases between them. Germline CDR1 reads LNHNV; CDR2 reads YYDKDF (reference sequence). This CDR3 is 13 amino acids long. The CDR3 region has the DNA TGTGCCACCAGCAGAGCCAGGGCGTACGAGCAGTACGTC. It codes for CATSRARAYEQYV.

The rearrangement joins TRBV18 to TRBJ2-3; possibly TRBD1 for D (6 bases). Trimming removed 4 bases from V and 2 bases from J, with 10 bases in between. CDR1 is KGHSH and CDR2 is LQKENI in the germline V gene. The CDR3 consists of 14 residues. CDR3 in amino acids: CASSRQASTDTQYF. The CDR3 coding sequence is TGTGCCAGCTCACGACAGGCTTCCACAGATACGCAGTATTTT.

In this sample, this clonotype turned up a few times. This chain uses TRBV18 with TRBJ1-2, with no clear D. Trimming pared 2 bases from V and 4 bases from J, leaving 8 bases between. The CDR3 runs 13 residues. Germline V gene sequence: CDR1 KGHSH, CDR2 LQKENI. DNA of the CDR3: TGTGCCAGCTCACCAGAGGGCGGCTATGGCTACACCTTC. Its protein is CASSPEGGYGYTF.

The chain recombines TRBV6-1 with TRBJ2-7, with D perhaps TRBD1 (6 bases). V lost 8 bases to trimming and J lost 3 bases, with 8 bases between them. The germline V gene has CDR1 MNHNS and CDR2 SASEGT. The CDR3 totals 11 residues. The CDR3: CASGQLYEQYV. The CDR3 nucleotides are TGTGCCAGCGGACAGCTCTACGAGCAGTACGTC.

The chain joins TRBV2 to TRBJ2-5; D remains ambiguous. Trimming removed 3 bases from V and 2 bases from J, with 10 bases in between. The CDR3 has 14 residues. CDR1 SNHLY and CDR2 FYNNEI come from the germline V gene. Here the CDR3 DNA reads TGTGCCAGCAGTGACCCCCGGCGACAAGAGACCCAGTACTTC. This gives the protein CASSDPRRQETQYF. Full variable domain (remainder filled in from reference TRBV2 and TRBJ2-5): EPEVTQTPSHQVTQMGQEVILRCVPISNHLYFYWYRQILGQKVEFLVSFYNNEISEKSEIFDDQFSVERPDGSNFTLKIRSTKLEDSAMYFCASSDPRRQETQYFGPGTRLLVL.

The chain employs TRBV11-2 and TRBJ1-4; D is undetermined. V lost 6 bases to trimming and J lost 4 bases, with 15 bases between them. The CDR3 is made up of 15 amino acids. The germline V gene encodes CDR1 SGHAT and CDR2 FQNNGV. CDR3 in amino acids: CASRRPGGFNEKLFF. CDR3 sequence (DNA): TGTGCCAGCAGACGTCCGGGTGGCTTTAATGAAAAACTGTTTTTT.

The chain is built from TRBV5-1 and TRBJ2-5, with TRBD1 identical over 10 bases. The V segment lost 3 bases and the J segment 3 bases; nucleotides outside the gene matches: 5. This CDR3 spans 15 amino acids. CDR1 is SGHRS, CDR2 YFSETQ, per germline. CDR3: CASSWTGGREETQYF. The CDR3 nucleotides read TGCGCCAGCAGCTGGACAGGGGGTAGGGAAGAGACCCAGTACTTC.

The sample holds many counts of this clonotype. The chain combines TRBV7-2 with TRBJ2-7; 7 nucleotides align to TRBD1. With 5 bases clipped from V and 0 bases from J, the junction kept 4 bases outside the gene matches. In germline, CDR1 is SGHTA, CDR2 FQGNSA. The CDR3 extends over 14 amino acids. This chain's CDR3 is CASSPRTGSYEQYF. CDR3 nucleotide sequence: TGTGCCAGCAGCCCACGGACAGGCTCCTACGAGCAGTACTTC.

This chain joins TRBV5-8 and TRBJ1-2; no clear D. V lost 7 bases and J 0 bases, leaving 16 bases between the germline ends. This CDR3 contains 15 residues. Germline CDR1 and CDR2: SGHTS and YDEGEE. In DNA, the CDR3 is TGTGCCAGCCGGAAGGTCCGCGGCCCTAACTATGGCTACACCTTC. This translates into CASRKVRGPNYGYTF.

The sample holds a few counts of this clonotype. The gene calls are TRBV5-5 and TRBJ2-2; no firm D call. V was pared by 7 bases and J by 0 bases, with 13 bases between. Germline V gene lookup returns CDR1 SGHKS and CDR2 YYEKEE (reference sequence). The CDR3 runs to 15 residues. DNA of the CDR3: TGTGCCAGCTTCCACCTGCCCTCGAACACCGGGGAGCTGTTTTTT. It is translated as CASFHLPSNTGELFF. The complete variable domain, with remaining parts taken from reference TRBV5-5 and TRBJ2-2, reads DAGVTQSPTHLIKTRGQQVTLRCSPISGHKSVSWYQQVLGQGPQFIFQYYEKEERGRGNFPDRFSARQFPNYSSELNVNALLLGDSALYLCASFHLPSNTGELFFGEGSRLTVL.

This clonotype was seen a few times. The chain uses TRBV5-1 and TRBJ2-5, with D perhaps TRBD1 (5 bases). The CDR3 is made up of 15 amino acids. Germline V gene sequence: CDR1 SGHRS, CDR2 YFSETQ. Trimming pared 4 bases from V and 3 bases from J, leaving 16 bases between. CDR3 loop: CASSPRPGIKETQYF. The CDR3 coding sequence is TGCGCCAGCAGCCCGCGGCCAGGGATCAAAGAGACCCAGTACTTC.

This clonotype showed up just a few times. The V gene is TRBV6-1, the J gene TRBJ2-3; weak D call: TRBD1 (7 bases). The CDR3 is 18 residues long. CDR1 and CDR2 (germline): MNHNS, SASEGT. V gave up 2 bases and J gave up 6 bases, with 24 bases separating them. CDR3 amino acids: CASSETPRRGLGADTQYF. The CDR3 DNA reads TGTGCCAGCAGTGAAACGCCCCGGAGGGGGCTCGGTGCGGATACGCAGTATTTT.

This clonotype was found a few times. CDR3 DNA: TGTGCCGGAAGCGAGAGTGAGCAGTTCTTC. This sequence encodes CAGSESEQFF. This chain joins TRBV2 and TRBJ2-1, with unresolved D. Per germline, CDR1 SNHLY and CDR2 FYNNEI. CDR3 size: 10 residues. Trimming shortened V by 11 bases and J by 9 bases, and 11 bases separated the two germline ends.

V gene TRBV7-9 combines with J gene TRBJ1-2; 9 bases align to TRBD1. The CDR3 covers 12 residues. With V trimmed by 8 bases and J by 5 bases, 3 bases remained unmatched. Germline V gene lookup returns CDR1 SEHNR and CDR2 FQNEAQ (reference sequence). CDR3 sequence reads: CASGTGKYGYTF. The CDR3 DNA is TGTGCCAGCGGGACAGGGAAGTATGGCTACACCTTC.

DNA for the CDR3: TGTGCCAGCAGCAATACAGGTGCGAGCTCCTACGAGCAGTACTTC. Translated: CASSNTGASSYEQYF. The genes are TRBV12-3 or TRBV12-4 and TRBJ2-7, with D perhaps matching TRBD1 (5 bases). Trimming removed 6 bases at V and 0 bases at J, with 15 bases between. This CDR3 region has 15 residues.

This chain links TRBV5-1 with TRBJ1-1, with a weak D call TRBD1 (6 bases). V dropped 0 bases and J dropped 4 bases, with 10 bases sitting between them. The CDR3 spans 14 residues. From germline, CDR1 is SGHRS and CDR2 YFSETQ. Here the CDR3 DNA reads TGCGCCAGCAGCTTGGGACAGGCCGGCACTGAAGCTTTCTTT. Protein product: CASSLGQAGTEAFF.

This rearrangement joins TRBV6-5 to TRBJ1-5, with 7 bases identical to TRBD1. The germline CDR1 and CDR2 sequences are MNHEY and SVGAGI. CDR3 size: 17 residues. V lost 5 bases and J lost 10; bases outside the gene matches: 20. DNA of the CDR3: TGTGCCAGCAGTCAAGGGGGACAGCCTTACGACATCAAACCCCAGCATTTT. As protein: CASSQGGQPYDIKPQHF.

The rearrangement joins TRBV6-5 to TRBJ2-1, with D perhaps matching TRBD1 or TRBD2 (6 bases each). CDR1 and CDR2 from the germline V gene are MNHEY and SVGAGI. The V end lost 6 bases, the J end lost 8 bases, and 14 bases lay between the germline ends. This CDR3 comprises 13 residues. CDR3 in DNA: TGTGCCAGCAGGAATTACGGGGGCTATGAGCAGTTCTTC. Encoded protein: CASRNYGGYEQFF.